This TCR beta chain was profiled in a study of T cells in Graves' hyperthyroidism and ophthalmopathy. Germline trimming cut 5 bases from V and 0 bases from J; bases unmatched to any gene: 7. From germline, CDR1 is MNHNS and CDR2 SASEGT. The CDR3 length is 17 residues. Turning to this clonotype: Its antigen remains unknown.

What was amplified from RNA transcripts were TCR beta CDR3 regions. The HTBI primer set was used in a first-round RT-PCR of the TCR CDR3. TCRdb reanalysed the multiplex PCR reads using MiXCR and keeps one entry per CDR3 protein. The sample records hundreds of thousands of distinct CDR3 sequences, under 25% being singletons. Uncontrolled infection, other autoimmune disease, pregnancy or lactation disqualified patients from enrolment. General study points: Separation of ophthalmopathy from stable hyperthyroidism was achieved by a 13 V-J model.

The sample taken for sequencing was blood. The sequence was collected from a man aged 30-40 years with Graves' ophthalmopathy. The chain uses TRBV6-1 and TRBJ2-1, with TRBD2 matching 10 bases. CDR3 in amino acids: CASSSISGRSSYNEQFF. DNA for the CDR3: TGTGCCAGCAGTTCCATTAGCGGGAGGAGCTCCTACAATGAGCAGTTCTTC.